This is a list of T cell receptor beta chains from one sample in a study of spatial heterogeneity in lung cancer. A single record per CDR3 protein comes from TCRdb applying MiXCR to the 5' RACE reads. Of about 80,000 distinct CDR3 sequences in the sample, about 20% were seen once. The source material was PBMCs, sampled at surgery. These receptors originate from a male donor with early-stage non-small cell lung cancer. The CDR3 runs from the conserved cysteine through the conserved F or W. The D gene is left open where the match is weak. Expanded clones get a size class; other rows say once, few or many, or leave the size out.

clone size: few; D gene: -; V gene: TRBV28; J gene: TRBJ1-1; CDR3 DNA: TGTGCCAGCAGTTTACCCGACAGATTGAACACTGAAGCTTTCTTT; CDR3 protein: CASSLPDRLNTEAFF
clone size: few; D gene: TRBD1; V gene: TRBV27; J gene: TRBJ2-7; CDR3 DNA: TGTGCCAGCAGTTTAAGAGTAACGGGACAGGGTAACTCCTACGAGCAGTACTTC; CDR3 protein: CASSLRVTGQGNSYEQYF
clone size: -; D gene: TRBD2; V gene: TRBV28; J gene: TRBJ2-7; CDR3 DNA: TGTGCCAGCAGTCCGAGCGGGAGGGCCCACGAGCAGTACTTC; CDR3 protein: CASSPSGRAHEQYF
clone size: -; D gene: TRBD2; V gene: TRBV10-3; J gene: TRBJ2-1; CDR3 DNA: TGTGCCATCAGTGACCTAGCGGGGGTTCTTAATGAGCAGTTCTTC; CDR3 protein: CAISDLAGVLNEQFF
clone size: -; D gene: -; V gene: TRBV21-1; J gene: TRBJ2-2; CDR3 DNA: TGTGCCAGCAGAAACACCGGGGAGCTGTTTTTT; CDR3 protein: CASRNTGELFF
clone size: many; D gene: -; V gene: TRBV29-1; J gene: TRBJ1-1; CDR3 DNA: TGCAGCGTTGAAGGGACAGAGAACACTGAAGCTTTCTTT; CDR3 protein: CSVEGTENTEAFF
clone size: few; D gene: -; V gene: TRBV9; J gene: TRBJ2-3; CDR3 DNA: TGTGCCAGCAGCCTTCGACAACCTTCTAGCACAGATACGCAGTATTTT; CDR3 protein: CASSLRQPSSTDTQYF
clone size: -; D gene: -; V gene: TRBV5-1; J gene: TRBJ1-1; CDR3 DNA: TGCGCCAGCAGCTCTTACCCCAGGGGAGGAGGAACTGAAGCTTTCTTT; CDR3 protein: CASSSYPRGGGTEAFF
clone size: few; D gene: -; V gene: TRBV28; J gene: TRBJ2-1; CDR3 DNA: TGTGCCAGCAGAGGAACGGGCTCCTACAATGAGCAGTTCTTC; CDR3 protein: CASRGTGSYNEQFF
clone size: -; D gene: -; V gene: TRBV6-5; J gene: TRBJ1-4; CDR3 DNA: TGTGCCAGCAGCCCCAGGGGTCATGAAAAACTGTTTTTT; CDR3 protein: CASSPRGHEKLFF
clone size: many; D gene: -; V gene: TRBV4-3; J gene: TRBJ1-1; CDR3 DNA: TGCGCCAGCAGCCAAGAGTGGCAGGGGCAGGAAACTTTCTTT; CDR3 protein: CASSQEWQGQETFF
clone size: -; D gene: TRBD2; V gene: TRBV25-1; J gene: TRBJ2-7; CDR3 DNA: TGTGCCAGCAGTGGCACTCCGCGACTAGCGGGAGGGTTTTATTATTACGAGCAGTACTTC; CDR3 protein: CASSGTPRLAGGFYYYEQYF
clone size: -; D gene: -; V gene: TRBV19; J gene: TRBJ2-2; CDR3 DNA: TGTGCCAGTAGTATACCTCGAACCGACAGGAACACCGGGGAGCTGTTTTTT; CDR3 protein: CASSIPRTDRNTGELFF
clone size: few; D gene: -; V gene: TRBV29-1; J gene: TRBJ2-5; CDR3 DNA: TGCAGCGTTGAAGTCCGGCTAGCCGGGGAGACCCAGTACTTC; CDR3 protein: CSVEVRLAGETQYF
clone size: -; D gene: -; V gene: TRBV20-1; J gene: TRBJ1-4; CDR3 DNA: TGCAGTGCTAGAGTTCCGGGGGGGCCCGCAACTAATGAAAAACTGTTTTTT; CDR3 protein: CSARVPGGPATNEKLFF
clone size: few; D gene: TRBD1; V gene: TRBV5-1; J gene: TRBJ1-5; CDR3 DNA: TGCGCCAGCAGCGCCCATCCTGACAGGGGCAATCAGCCCCAGCATTTT; CDR3 protein: CASSAHPDRGNQPQHF
clone size: -; D gene: TRBD1; V gene: TRBV29-1; J gene: TRBJ1-2; CDR3 DNA: TGCAGCGCGGGACAGGGCGCTGGCTACACCTTC; CDR3 protein: CSAGQGAGYTF
clone size: many; D gene: TRBD2; V gene: TRBV4-1; J gene: TRBJ2-1; CDR3 DNA: TGCGCCAGCAGCCAAGAGCTAGCGGGGTTGAGTGAGCAGTTCTTC; CDR3 protein: CASSQELAGLSEQFF
clone size: few; D gene: -; V gene: TRBV7-2; J gene: TRBJ2-7; CDR3 DNA: TGTGCCAGCAGCTTAGTCCAGGGCGTCGACTACGAGCAGTACTTC; CDR3 protein: CASSLVQGVDYEQYF
clone size: -; D gene: TRBD1; V gene: TRBV7-9; J gene: TRBJ2-7; CDR3 DNA: TGTGCCAGCAGCTTGAAGGGGGCCTTAGCCTACGAGCAGTACTTC; CDR3 protein: CASSLKGALAYEQYF
clone size: -; D gene: -; V gene: TRBV20-1; J gene: TRBJ2-3; CDR3 DNA: TGCAGTGCTAGAGCAGGGGTTGCTAGCACAGATACGCAGTATTTT; CDR3 protein: CSARAGVASTDTQYF
clone size: few; D gene: -; V gene: TRBV12-3/TRBV12-4; J gene: TRBJ2-3; CDR3 DNA: TGTGCCAGCAGTTTATCGACGGGGGGCCGCGCAGATACGCAGTATTTT; CDR3 protein: CASSLSTGGRADTQYF
clone size: few; D gene: TRBD2; V gene: TRBV5-1; J gene: TRBJ2-1; CDR3 DNA: TGCGCCAGCAGCTTGGGACTAGCCAGTAATGAGCAGTTCTTC; CDR3 protein: CASSLGLASNEQFF
clone size: -; D gene: TRBD1; V gene: TRBV18; J gene: TRBJ1-1; CDR3 DNA: TGTGCCAGCTCTCCTCGGTCAGGGGGCGGCGCTGAAGCTTTCTTT; CDR3 protein: CASSPRSGGGAEAFF
clone size: few; D gene: -; V gene: TRBV7-3; J gene: TRBJ1-6; CDR3 DNA: TGTGCCAGCAGCTTAAACAGGGAGGCCGCCCTCCACTTT; CDR3 protein: CASSLNREAALHF
clone size: -; D gene: -; V gene: TRBV20-1; J gene: TRBJ2-1; CDR3 DNA: TGCAGTGCTAGAGATAATACAGGTCTAAGTGAGCAGTTCTTC; CDR3 protein: CSARDNTGLSEQFF
clone size: -; D gene: -; V gene: TRBV28; J gene: TRBJ2-7; CDR3 DNA: TGTGCCAGCAGTATTTTGTCGTCCTACGAGCAGTACTTC; CDR3 protein: CASSILSSYEQYF
clone size: few; D gene: -; V gene: TRBV10-3; J gene: TRBJ1-1; CDR3 DNA: TGTGCCATCAGTGAACGCCAGGGGTCGGACCTGGGTGAAGCTTTCTTT; CDR3 protein: CAISERQGSDLGEAFF
clone size: -; D gene: TRBD1; V gene: TRBV3-1; J gene: TRBJ1-6; CDR3 DNA: TGTGCCAGCAGCCAAGGGGGCCGACAGGGCTCACCCCTCCACTTT; CDR3 protein: CASSQGGRQGSPLHF
clone size: few; D gene: -; V gene: TRBV12-3/TRBV12-4; J gene: TRBJ1-5; CDR3 DNA: TGTGCCAGCTTGAGAGGGAATCAGCCCCAGCATTTT; CDR3 protein: CASLRGNQPQHF
clone size: once; D gene: TRBD1; V gene: TRBV4-3; J gene: TRBJ1-1; CDR3 DNA: TGCGCCAGCAGCCAAGCAGGCTCGACAGGGCCGAACACTGAAGCTTTCTTT; CDR3 protein: CASSQAGSTGPNTEAFF
clone size: -; D gene: TRBD1; V gene: TRBV7-9; J gene: TRBJ1-2; CDR3 DNA: TGTGCCAGCAGCGCCGGGACAGCTGGCTACACCTTC; CDR3 protein: CASSAGTAGYTF
clone size: -; D gene: TRBD2; V gene: TRBV6-5; J gene: TRBJ2-1; CDR3 DNA: TGTGCCAGCAGTTACGCCGCTAGCGGGAGGGCTGAGCAGTTCTTC; CDR3 protein: CASSYAASGRAEQFF
clone size: -; D gene: -; V gene: TRBV29-1; J gene: TRBJ1-1; CDR3 DNA: TGCAGCGCCAGGGTCCCGTCGGCTGAAGCTTTCTTT; CDR3 protein: CSARVPSAEAFF
clone size: many; D gene: -; V gene: TRBV5-1; J gene: TRBJ1-1; CDR3 DNA: TGCGCCAGCAGCTTGGAGGGGCTCAAGAACACTGAAGCTTTCTTT; CDR3 protein: CASSLEGLKNTEAFF
clone size: once; D gene: TRBD1; V gene: TRBV27; J gene: TRBJ2-5; CDR3 DNA: TGTGCCAGCAGCCCACGGGACAGGGAAGAGACCCAGTACTTC; CDR3 protein: CASSPRDREETQYF
clone size: few; D gene: -; V gene: TRBV27; J gene: TRBJ2-7; CDR3 DNA: TGTGCCAGCAGTCCTTATTGGGCGATGGGGAAGGAAAGACACGAGCAGTACTTC; CDR3 protein: CASSPYWAMGKERHEQYF
clone size: many; D gene: TRBD2; V gene: TRBV7-6; J gene: TRBJ2-2; CDR3 DNA: TGTGCCAGCAGGTCTAGCGGGGGAGACACCGGGGAGCTGTTTTTT; CDR3 protein: CASRSSGGDTGELFF
clone size: -; D gene: -; V gene: TRBV20-1; J gene: TRBJ2-3; CDR3 DNA: TGCAGTGCTAGGGCAGGGCCAGATACGCAGTATTTT; CDR3 protein: CSARAGPDTQYF
clone size: many; D gene: -; V gene: TRBV6-6; J gene: TRBJ2-1; CDR3 DNA: TGTGCCAGCAGCTCGCTGGAGGGCCTGAATGAGCAGTTCTTC; CDR3 protein: CASSSLEGLNEQFF